This note documents a single TCR beta chain sequence. What it recognizes is unknown. These data originate in a study of OX40 agonist ivuxolimab in advanced cancers. Across the whole study: Head and neck, renal cell, melanoma or hepatocellular carcinoma were the cancers that dose-escalation patients had.

Findings and caveats of the study: Those patients achieving a partial response at 0.1-3.0 mg/kg showed among the lowest clonal expansion.

Produced via immunoSEQ multiplex PCR; TCRdb's table is partial and in-frame only. The table has fewer than 30,000 clones, approximately 79% seen once. CDR1 and CDR2 from the germline V gene are SEHNR and FQNEAQ (reference sequence). V was pared by 8 bases and J by 3 bases, with 10 bases between. The CDR3 runs 12 residues. This TCR derives from an adult with an advanced solid tumor such as melanoma, head and neck, liver or kidney cancer. The sequenced sample was CD4+ or CD8+ T cells sorted from blood, obtained in a trial of the OX40 agonist ivuxolimab. J is TRBJ2-5 and V is TRBV7-9; D is unresolved. In DNA, the CDR3 is TGTGCCAGCGGCGACAAAAAAGAGACCCAGTACTTC. It yields the protein CASGDKKETQYF.